This T cell receptor beta chain was observed in a study of identical twins. Study outcomes and limitations: Zero-insertion findings could be partly confounded by invariant cells (MAIT and iNKT cells). Out-of-frame TCR alpha sharing in monozygotic twins exceeded recombination model predictions.

TCRdb re-analysed the 5' RACE reads in MiXCR, keeping a single row per CDR3 protein. The sample includes fewer than 250,000 distinct CDR3 sequences, 6% to 8.5% seen only once; the top ten take under 7%. Only healthy Caucasians were enrolled as donors. Ten or more counts support this clonotype. Its antigen is unknown. Germline-derived CDR1 and CDR2 are MGHRA and YSYEKL. J was trimmed by 4 bases and V by 5 bases; bases with no gene match: 17. The CDR3 has 20 residues. This sample was also put to use in a study of yellow fever vaccine responses in identical twins. That publication notes: It has been reported that, in twins, the vaccine T cell response seemed partly convergent and partly personalized.

Source material: CD8+ T cells sorted from blood. V usage is TRBV4-1 and J usage is TRBJ2-2; 12 bases are shared with TRBD2. This clonotype was sampled from a woman aged 18 to 35 in good health. The CDR3: CASSNRPGTSGPSGTGELFF. CDR3 coding DNA: TGCGCCAGCAGCAACAGGCCCGGGACTAGCGGGCCTTCGGGCACCGGGGAGCTGTTTTTT.